The present entry profiles one TCR beta chain with its context. What it recognizes is unknown. Patients were all untreated before their thyroid surgery. These data come from a study of metastatic and nonmetastatic thyroid tumors. Study context: The study looked at repertoires side by side in blood and in tumor or nodule tissue from malignant and benign thyroid patients.

Germline V gives CDR1 MDHEN, CDR2 SYDVKM. The length of the CDR3 is 17 residues. Deletions cut 3 bases from V and 14 bases from J, with 28 bases between. Study results and limitations: Benign nodules were reported to have significantly lower TCR beta diversity than malignant thyroid tumors, in blood and tumor.

Authors' methods: To classify distant metastasis in papillary thyroid cancer, a model was built from CDR3 differences across clinicopathological groups. TCRdb reassembled clones from the PCR reads with MiXCR. These V and J calls derive from TCRdb rather than the authors' analysis. Here the sample spans 20,000 to 25,000 clones, more than 15% being singletons. Sequences were obtained from adjacent normal tissue. This chain joins TRBV28 and TRBJ1-4; TRBD1 is a possible D gene (6 bases). The TCR originated in a male donor with papillary thyroid cancer or a benign thyroid nodule (not recorded which). Some clones in this sample may be carry-over from other donors' samples. This CDR3 reads CASSLAGDLSTNERLFF. Here the CDR3 DNA reads TGTGCCAGCAGTTTGGCAGGGGACTTGTCAACTAATGAAAGGCTGTTTTTT.